These 22 T cell receptor beta chains share one sample of origin, sequenced in a study of read filtering for tumor transcriptome and immune sequencing. Molecular barcoded adaptors covering alpha/delta and beta/gamma chains were used on roughly 400 ng RNA. TCRdb analysed the reads with MiXCR anew, one entry per CDR3 protein. The sample has roughly 56,000 distinct CDR3 sequences, roughly a fifth seen once. The material sequenced was a population of CD138-negative cells sorted from bone marrow. These receptors originate from a donor at least 40 years old with multiple myeloma.

Ten or more counts support this clonotype. This chain links TRBV18 with TRBJ1-6; TRBD1 matches at 7 bases. With 4 bases clipped from V and 7 bases from J, the junction kept 4 bases outside the gene matches. Looked up from germline, CDR1 is KGHSH and CDR2 is LQKENI. The CDR3 is 14 amino acids. The CDR3 DNA reads TGTGCCAGCTCACAGGGACAGAAGAATTCACCCCTCCACTTT. This gives the protein CASSQGQKNSPLHF.

This clonotype was seen ten or more times. The chain carries TRBV11-2 and TRBJ2-1, with 10 bases fitting TRBD2. Germline V lookup: CDR1 SGHAT, CDR2 FQNNGV. The V segment lost 0 bases and the J segment 2 bases; nucleotides outside the gene matches: 1. CDR3 length: 16 residues. CDR3 in amino acids: CASSLEAGGTYNEQFF. The CDR3, as DNA: TGTGCCAGCAGCTTAGAAGCGGGAGGGACCTACAATGAGCAGTTCTTC.

Remarks on this clonotype: A much bigger clone sits one base away, suggesting this may be a read error. The V and J genes are TRBV11-3 and TRBJ2-3; no reliable D call. Trimming shortened V by 7 bases and J by 4 bases, and 21 bases separated the two germline ends. There are 16 residues in the CDR3. The V gene's germline CDR1 is SGHNT and CDR2 YENEEA. The CDR3 DNA sequence: TGTGCCAGCACAAATTTTAACGCCCTAAACCCAGATACGCAGTATTTT. Amino acid sequence: CASTNFNALNPDTQYF.

The rearrangement links TRBV14 to TRBJ1-2; D not certain. Germline V gives CDR1 SGHDN, CDR2 FVKESK. The CDR3 runs 16 residues. The V and J ends lost 4 bases and 6 bases respectively, with 21 bases between them. The CDR3, as DNA: TGTGCCAGCAGCCTACAAACTGTGTCCGCAATTCATGGCTACACCTTC. This codes for CASSLQTVSAIHGYTF.

For this clonotype: A much larger clonotype is one base distant, so this may be a read error. Given the absence of the conserved phenylalanine or tryptophan at the CDR3 end, a read error is likely. The V gene is TRBV7-2, the J gene TRBJ1-2; 9 bases line up with TRBD1. The V and J ends lost 8 bases and 6 bases, in that order; junction bases with no gene match: 10. CDR1 is SGHTA, CDR2 FQGNSA, per germline. CDR3 length equals 14 residues. The CDR3 DNA reads as TGTGCCAGCTGCCAATACAGGGGGCTGGATGGCTACACCCTC. Its protein is CASCQYRGLDGYTL.

There are many counts of this clonotype. The V gene is TRBV20-1, the J gene TRBJ2-1, with TRBD1 as a possible D gene (5 bases). CDR1 is DFQATT, CDR2 SNEGSKA, per germline (reference sequence). The CDR3 is 13 residues long. Trimming left V 2 bases short and J 3 bases short, with 8 bases between. The CDR3 loop reads CSARQGFYNEQFF. DNA of the CDR3: TGCAGTGCTAGACAGGGTTTCTACAATGAGCAGTTCTTC.

With regard to this clonotype: This could be a read error, since a much larger clone is one nucleotide away. This sequence joins TRBV20-1 and TRBJ2-5; D gene uncertain. The CDR3 sequence is 13 residues long. Germline V CDR1 and CDR2: DFQATT, SNEGSKA (reference sequence). As DNA, the CDR3 is TGCAGTGCTGCACACCCGTACCAAGGGACCCAGTACTTC. This gives the protein CSAAHPYQGTQYF.

This clonotype was detected many times. The rearrangement links TRBV29-1 to TRBJ2-7, with 7 bases lining up with TRBD2. This CDR3 is built from 15 residues. The V and J ends lost 7 bases and 1 base, in that order; junction bases with no gene match: 13. Germline loops: CDR1 SQVTM, CDR2 ANQGSEA. CDR3 coding DNA: TGCAGCGGGCTGGGGGGGAGGCAGGGATCCTACGAGCAGTACTTC. Protein product: CSGLGGRQGSYEQYF.

This clonotype was observed a few times. The chain joins TRBV20-1 to TRBJ1-1; TRBD1 agrees at 7 bases. The junction had 5 bases not matched to a gene; V was cut back by 3 bases and J by 10 bases. Germline lookup yields CDR1 DFQATT and CDR2 SNEGSKA (reference sequence). This CDR3 spans 11 amino acids. The CDR3 is CSASETGIAFF. The CDR3 region has the DNA TGCAGTGCTAGCGAGACAGGGATAGCTTTCTTT.

This clonotype has ten or more counts. The V gene is TRBV15, the J gene TRBJ1-2; D is unclear. The CDR3 length is 13 residues. Germline values: CDR1 LNHNV, CDR2 YYDKDF (reference sequence). The ends were cut back, 0 bases at V and 13 bases at J, with 15 bases in the middle. CDR3 amino acids: CATSRDDQAAPTF. The CDR3 nucleotides read TGTGCCACCAGCAGAGATGATCAGGCCGCCCCCACCTTC. Full variable domain (rest looked up from reference TRBV15 and TRBJ1-2): DAMVIQNPRYQVTQFGKPVTLSCSQTLNHNVMYWYQQKSSQAPKLLFHYYDKDFNNEADTPDNFQSRRPNTSFCFLDIRSPGLGDTAMYLCATSRDDQAAPTFGSGTRLTVV.

This clonotype appeared many times. The rearrangement joins TRBV5-1 to TRBJ2-1; tentative D call: TRBD2 (6 bases). Germline values: CDR1 SGHRS, CDR2 YFSETQ. This CDR3 region has 15 residues. V lost 0 bases and J lost 6, with 13 bases in between. This chain's CDR3 is CASSLVGTDFNEQFF. In DNA, the CDR3 is TGCGCCAGCAGCTTGGTGGGGACTGACTTCAATGAGCAGTTCTTC. Full variable domain (rest looked up from reference TRBV5-1 and TRBJ2-1): KAGVTQTPRYLIKTRGQQVTLSCSPISGHRSVSWYQQTPGQGLQFLFEYFSETQRNKGNFPGRFSGRQFSNSRSEMNVSTLELGDSALYLCASSLVGTDFNEQFFGPGTRLTVL.

This clonotype was found a few times. V usage is TRBV5-6 and J usage is TRBJ2-3, with 10 bases lining up with TRBD2. The CDR3 sequence is 17 residues long. The ends lost 2 bases at V and 5 bases at J; junction bases unmatched: 11. From germline, CDR1 is SGHDT and CDR2 YYEEEE. Here the CDR3 DNA reads TGTGCCAGCAGCTTATCCTGGAGCGGGGGGGCGGGAGATACGCAGTATTTT. Residues: CASSLSWSGGAGDTQYF.

This clonotype is a singleton in its sample. This rearrangement joins TRBV20-1 to TRBJ2-1, with D unclear. Germline values: CDR1 DFQATT, CDR2 SNEGSKA (reference sequence). V was pared by 3 bases and J by 0 bases, with 9 bases between. The CDR3 covers 14 residues. CDR3 in amino acids: CSASSRGSYNEQFF. CDR3 in DNA: TGCAGTGCTAGCAGTCGAGGCTCCTACAATGAGCAGTTCTTC.

This clonotype has a handful of counts. The V gene is TRBV11-2, the J gene TRBJ2-7, with D possibly being TRBD1 (5 bases). This CDR3 has 17 residues. Germline CDR1 reads SGHAT; CDR2 reads FQNNGV. The ends were cut back, 5 bases at V and 4 bases at J, with 24 bases in the middle. Written as DNA, the CDR3 is TGTGCCAGCAGCCTACCAACGACTGGAGACAGTCTATACGAGCAGTACTTC. It translates to CASSLPTTGDSLYEQYF.

This clonotype has at least ten counts. The chain uses TRBV7-2 and TRBJ1-5, with 9 bases that match TRBD1. This CDR3 comprises 14 residues. V lost 3 bases to trimming and J lost 5 bases; unmatched junction nucleotides: 2. Germline-derived CDR1 and CDR2 are SGHTA and FQGNSA. CDR3 DNA sequence: TGTGCCAGCAGCTTCACAGGGGGCTATCAGCCCCAGCATTTT. Protein sequence: CASSFTGGYQPQHF.

This clonotype has a count of ten or more. The genes are TRBV11-2 and TRBJ1-1, with a weak D call TRBD1 (6 bases). Trimming removed 1 base from V and 1 base from J, with 10 bases in between. The CDR3 totals 15 residues. Germline CDR1 is SGHAT and CDR2 is FQNNGV. In DNA, the CDR3 is TGTGCCAGCAGCTTAGTGAGAGGGGGGAACACTGAAGCTTTCTTT. This encodes CASSLVRGGNTEAFF. Together with reference TRBV11-2 and TRBJ1-1, the CDR3 gives the full variable domain: EAGVAQSPRYKIIEKRQSVAFWCNPISGHATLYWYQQILGQGPKLLIQFQNNGVVDDSQLPKDRFSAERLKGVDSTLKIQPAKLEDSAVYLCASSLVRGGNTEAFFGQGTRLTVV.

A note on this clonotype: A much larger clonotype is one base distant, so this may be a read error. The V call is TRBV29-1, the J call TRBJ1-1; possibly TRBD1 for D (5 bases). Germline assignment: CDR1 SQVTM and CDR2 ANQGSEA. CDR3 size: 13 residues. CDR3 sequence (DNA): TGCAGCGCGCTGGGACCGCCAAACACTGAAGCTTCCTTT. It is translated as CSALGPPNTEASF. Filled out from reference TRBV29-1 and TRBJ1-1, the complete variable domain reads SAVISQKPSRDICQRGTSLTIQCQVDSQVTMMFWYRQQPGQSLTLIATANQGSEATYESGFVIDKFPISRPNLTFSTLTVSNMSPEDSSIYLCSALGPPNTEASFGQGTRLTVV.

There are many counts of this clonotype. The J gene is TRBJ1-1, the V gene TRBV12-3 or TRBV12-4, with unresolved D. Between the trimmed V and J ends, which lost 3 bases and 4 bases, there was a span of 9 bases. The CDR3 extends over 13 amino acids. The CDR3 is CASSFWGGTEAFF. Written as DNA, the CDR3 is TGTGCCAGCAGTTTTTGGGGTGGCACTGAAGCTTTCTTT.

This clonotype was found many times. The gene calls are TRBV10-3 and TRBJ2-1, with a tentative D call TRBD2 (6 bases). V lost 11 bases, J lost 4 bases, and 15 bases lay in between. The CDR3 sequence is 13 residues long. Per germline, CDR1 ENHRY and CDR2 SYGVKD. DNA for the CDR3: TGTGCCTTCGGCGCGGGGAAGTACAATGAGCAGTTCTTC. Its protein is CAFGAGKYNEQFF.

Concerning this clonotype itself: A much larger clone is a single base away; this may be a read error. The CDR3 end shows no conserved phenylalanine or tryptophan, and so a read error is likely. The J gene is TRBJ2-7, the V gene TRBV9, with a tentative D call TRBD1 (6 bases). Trimming took off 4 bases at V and 0 bases at J, with 17 bases between the two ends. This CDR3 region has 16 residues. The germline CDR1 and CDR2 sequences are SGDLS and YYNGEE. CDR3 amino acids: CASSPQSDRYSYEQYS. The CDR3 DNA is TGTGCCAGCAGCCCTCAATCCGACAGGTACTCCTACGAGCAGTACTCC.

On this clonotype: The conserved final phenylalanine or tryptophan is absent from the CDR3, which likely points to a read error. CDR3 nucleotide sequence: TGTGCCACCAGTGATTCTGGGGAAAAACTGTTTCTT. Translated, it gives CATSDSGEKLFL. The V and J genes are TRBV24-1 and TRBJ1-4; no definite D call. V gave up 2 bases and J gave up 8 bases, with 5 bases separating them. Germline V lookup: CDR1 KGHDR, CDR2 SFDVKD. CDR3 length: 12 residues.

This clonotype was observed a few times. This may come from a read error, since a much larger clone is one base off. This sequence joins TRBV20-1 and TRBJ2-6; TRBD1 matches 7 bases. Germline-derived CDR1 and CDR2 are DFQATT and SNEGSKA (reference sequence). V shed 6 bases and J 0 bases; nucleotides not matched to a gene: 11. The CDR3 spans 17 residues. The CDR3 sequence is CSAVQGTLRSGANVLTF. The DNA of the CDR3 is TGCAGTGCCGTACAGGGGACCTTACGCTCTGGGGCCAACGTCCTGACTTTC.